This T cell receptor beta chain comes out of a study of blood T cell repertoires in COVID-19. Produced via immunoSEQ multiplex PCR; TCRdb's table is partial and in-frame only. The sample has 150,000 or so clones, 70% to 85% seen once. V lost 1 base and J lost 6; bases outside the gene matches: 6. Per germline, CDR1 SGHVS and CDR2 FQNEAQ. CDR3 length equals 14 residues. What was sequenced was peripheral blood. The genes are TRBV7-8 and TRBJ2-7, with TRBD2 identical over 7 bases. This clonotype originated in a woman aged 80 or over with acute or convalescent COVID-19. The CDR3 coding sequence is TGTGCCAGCAGCTTAGTGGGCGGGAGAGCCGAGCAGTACTTC. Protein product: CASSLVGGRAEQYF.